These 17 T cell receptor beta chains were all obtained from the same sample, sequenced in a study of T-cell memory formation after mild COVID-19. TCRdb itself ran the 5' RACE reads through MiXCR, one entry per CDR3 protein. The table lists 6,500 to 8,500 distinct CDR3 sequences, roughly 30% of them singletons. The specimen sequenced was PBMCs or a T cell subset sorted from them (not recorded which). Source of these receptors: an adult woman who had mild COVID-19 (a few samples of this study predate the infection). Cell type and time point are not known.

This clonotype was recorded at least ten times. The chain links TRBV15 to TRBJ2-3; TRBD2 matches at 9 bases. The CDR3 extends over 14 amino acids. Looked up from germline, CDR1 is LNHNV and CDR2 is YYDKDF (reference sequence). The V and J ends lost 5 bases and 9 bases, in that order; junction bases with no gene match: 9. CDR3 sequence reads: CATSPRVAGETQYF. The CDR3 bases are TGTGCCACCAGCCCCCGAGTAGCGGGGGAAACGCAGTATTTT.

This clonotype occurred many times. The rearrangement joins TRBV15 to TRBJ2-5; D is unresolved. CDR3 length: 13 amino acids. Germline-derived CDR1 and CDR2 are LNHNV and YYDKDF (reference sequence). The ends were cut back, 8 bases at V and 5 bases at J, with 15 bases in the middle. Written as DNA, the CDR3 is TGTGCCACCTCCAGTAGGTATGGCGAGACCCAGTACTTC. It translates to CATSSRYGETQYF.

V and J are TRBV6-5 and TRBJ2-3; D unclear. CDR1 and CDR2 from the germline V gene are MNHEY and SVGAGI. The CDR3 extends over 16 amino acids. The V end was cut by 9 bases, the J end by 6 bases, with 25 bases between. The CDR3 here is CARVESASFSQDTQYF. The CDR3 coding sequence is TGTGCCAGGGTGGAGAGCGCCAGCTTCTCCCAGGATACGCAGTATTTT.

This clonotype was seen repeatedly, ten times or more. The CDR3 nucleotides read TGTGCCAGCAGTTTGGGGGCGGGGGGGTTAAGTGAGCAGTTCTTC. It yields the protein CASSLGAGGLSEQFF. The chain is built from TRBV27 and TRBJ2-1, with 9 positions matching TRBD2. This CDR3 comprises 15 residues. V lost 3 bases, J lost 9 bases, and 9 bases stayed unmatched. Germline loops: CDR1 MNHEY, CDR2 SMNVEV (reference sequence).

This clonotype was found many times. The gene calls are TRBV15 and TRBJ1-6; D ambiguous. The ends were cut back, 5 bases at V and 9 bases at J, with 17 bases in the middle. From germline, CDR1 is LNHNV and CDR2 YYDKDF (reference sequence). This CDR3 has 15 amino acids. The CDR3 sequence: CATSRTEGSSSPLHF. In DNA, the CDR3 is TGTGCCACCAGCCGTACCGAAGGGTCTAGTTCACCCCTCCACTTT.

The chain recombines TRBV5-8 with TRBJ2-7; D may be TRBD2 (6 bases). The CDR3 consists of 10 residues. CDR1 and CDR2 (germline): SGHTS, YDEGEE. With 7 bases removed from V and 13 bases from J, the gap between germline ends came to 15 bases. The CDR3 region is CASAGGERYF. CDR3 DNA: TGTGCCAGCGCCGGCGGGGAGCGCTACTTC.

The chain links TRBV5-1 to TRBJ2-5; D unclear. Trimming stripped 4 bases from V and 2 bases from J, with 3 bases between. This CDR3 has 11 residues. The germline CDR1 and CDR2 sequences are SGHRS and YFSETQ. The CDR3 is CASSEQETQYF. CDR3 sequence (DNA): TGCGCCAGCAGCGAACAAGAGACCCAGTACTTC.

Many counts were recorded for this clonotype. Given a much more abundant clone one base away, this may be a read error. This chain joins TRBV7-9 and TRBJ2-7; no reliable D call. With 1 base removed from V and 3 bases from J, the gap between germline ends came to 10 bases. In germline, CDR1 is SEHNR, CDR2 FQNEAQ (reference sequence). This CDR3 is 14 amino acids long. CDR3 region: CASSLDLTDYEQYF. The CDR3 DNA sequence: TGTGCCAGCAGCTTAGATTTAACAGACTACGAGCAGTACTTC.

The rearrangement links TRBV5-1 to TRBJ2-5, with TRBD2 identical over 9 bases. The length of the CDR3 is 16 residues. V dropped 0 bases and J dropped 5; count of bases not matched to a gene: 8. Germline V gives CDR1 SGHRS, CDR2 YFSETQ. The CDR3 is CASSLEGASGAETQYF. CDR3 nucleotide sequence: TGCGCCAGCAGCTTGGAGGGAGCTAGCGGGGCCGAGACCCAGTACTTC.

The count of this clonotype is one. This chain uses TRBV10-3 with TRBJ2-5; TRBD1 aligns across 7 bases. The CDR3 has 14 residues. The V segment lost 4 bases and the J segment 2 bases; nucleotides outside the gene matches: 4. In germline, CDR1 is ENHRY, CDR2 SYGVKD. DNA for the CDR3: TGTGCCATCAGTGGGACAGGACTTCAAGAGACCCAGTACTTC. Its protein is CAISGTGLQETQYF.

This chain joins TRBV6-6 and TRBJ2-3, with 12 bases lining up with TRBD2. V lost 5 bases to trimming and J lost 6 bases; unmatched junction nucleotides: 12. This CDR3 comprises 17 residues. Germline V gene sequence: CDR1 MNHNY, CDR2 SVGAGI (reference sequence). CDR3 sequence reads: CASSPQTSGGLADTQYF. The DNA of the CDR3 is TGTGCCAGCAGTCCTCAGACTAGCGGGGGCCTAGCGGATACGCAGTATTTT.

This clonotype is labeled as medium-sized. CDR3 sequence: CASSLAAGINYNEQFF. In DNA, the CDR3 is TGCGCCAGCAGCTTGGCGGCGGGGATAAACTACAATGAGCAGTTCTTC. The chain has TRBV5-1 and TRBJ2-1; D possibly corresponds to TRBD2 (6 bases). CDR1 and CDR2 (germline): SGHRS, YFSETQ. The V and J ends lost 0 bases and 3 bases respectively, with 13 bases between them. The CDR3 totals 16 residues.

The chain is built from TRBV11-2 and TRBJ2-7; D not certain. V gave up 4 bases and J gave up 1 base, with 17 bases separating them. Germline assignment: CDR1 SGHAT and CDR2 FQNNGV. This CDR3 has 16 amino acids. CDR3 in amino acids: CASSSYGPISSYEQYF. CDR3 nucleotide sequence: TGTGCCAGCAGCTCGTACGGACCGATCAGTTCCTACGAGCAGTACTTC.

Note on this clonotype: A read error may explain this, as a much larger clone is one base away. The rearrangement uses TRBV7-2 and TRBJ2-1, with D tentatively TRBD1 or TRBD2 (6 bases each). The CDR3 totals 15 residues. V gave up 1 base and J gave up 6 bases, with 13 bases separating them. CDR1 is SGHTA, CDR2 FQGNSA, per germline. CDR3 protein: CASSLGLEGGNEQFF. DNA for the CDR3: TGTGCCAGCAGCTTAGGACTAGAGGGGGGCAATGAGCAGTTCTTC.

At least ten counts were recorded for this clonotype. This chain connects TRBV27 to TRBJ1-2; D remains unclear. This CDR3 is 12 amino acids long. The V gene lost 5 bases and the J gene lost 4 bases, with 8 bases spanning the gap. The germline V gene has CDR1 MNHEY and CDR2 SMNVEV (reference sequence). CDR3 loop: CASSGSPYGYTF. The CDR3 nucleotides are TGTGCCAGCAGTGGAAGCCCCTATGGCTACACCTTC.

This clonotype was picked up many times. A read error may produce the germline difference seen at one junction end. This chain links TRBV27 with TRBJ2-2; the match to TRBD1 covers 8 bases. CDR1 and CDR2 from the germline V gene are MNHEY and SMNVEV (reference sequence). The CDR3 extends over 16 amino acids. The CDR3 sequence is CASSLRSGGYLGELFF. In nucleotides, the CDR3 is TGTGCCAGCAGTTTACGTTCAGGGGGCTACCTCGGGGAGCTTTTTTTT.

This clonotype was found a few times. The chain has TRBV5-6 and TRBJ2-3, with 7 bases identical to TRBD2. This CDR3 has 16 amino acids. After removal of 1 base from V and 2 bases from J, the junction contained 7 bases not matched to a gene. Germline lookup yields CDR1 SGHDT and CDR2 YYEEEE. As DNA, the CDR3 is TGTGCCAGCAGCTTGTATAAGCGGGGACTCACAGATACGCAGTATTTT. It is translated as CASSLYKRGLTDTQYF.